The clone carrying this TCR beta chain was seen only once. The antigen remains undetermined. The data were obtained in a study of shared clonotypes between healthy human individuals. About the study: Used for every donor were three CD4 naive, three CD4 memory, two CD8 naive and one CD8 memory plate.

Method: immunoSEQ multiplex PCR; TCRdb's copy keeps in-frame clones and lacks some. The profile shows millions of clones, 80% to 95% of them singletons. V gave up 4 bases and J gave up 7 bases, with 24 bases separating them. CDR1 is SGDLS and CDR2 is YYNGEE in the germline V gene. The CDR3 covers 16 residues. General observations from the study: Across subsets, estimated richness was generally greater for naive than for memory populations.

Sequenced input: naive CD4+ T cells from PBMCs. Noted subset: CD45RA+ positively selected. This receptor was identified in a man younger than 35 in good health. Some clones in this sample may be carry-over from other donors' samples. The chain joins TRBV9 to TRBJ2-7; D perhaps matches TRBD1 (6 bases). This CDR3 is CASSPRGGLSTGEQYF. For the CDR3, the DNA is TGTGCCAGCAGCCCGCGAGGGGGTCTCTCCACCGGGGAGCAGTACTTC.